This TCR beta chain was identified during a study of beta chain features in type 1 diabetes. Expressed TCRB transcripts got sequenced, as all isolated RNA was reverse transcribed. TCRdb's copy holds only in-frame clones and misses some; the assay was immunoSEQ multiplex PCR. The profile shows about 930,000 clones, roughly a sixth of them singletons. Trimming stripped 2 bases from V and 2 bases from J, with 14 bases between. Per germline, CDR1 SQVTM and CDR2 ANQGSEA. This CDR3 has 15 amino acids. The chain is built from TRBV29-1 and TRBJ2-3; weak D call: TRBD1 (5 bases). The source material was naive CD4+ T cells from blood. This TCR came from a woman younger than 30 in good health. CDR3 protein: CSVEILTANTDTQYF. CDR3 DNA sequence: TGCAGCGTTGAAATATTGACAGCCAACACAGATACGCAGTATTTT.